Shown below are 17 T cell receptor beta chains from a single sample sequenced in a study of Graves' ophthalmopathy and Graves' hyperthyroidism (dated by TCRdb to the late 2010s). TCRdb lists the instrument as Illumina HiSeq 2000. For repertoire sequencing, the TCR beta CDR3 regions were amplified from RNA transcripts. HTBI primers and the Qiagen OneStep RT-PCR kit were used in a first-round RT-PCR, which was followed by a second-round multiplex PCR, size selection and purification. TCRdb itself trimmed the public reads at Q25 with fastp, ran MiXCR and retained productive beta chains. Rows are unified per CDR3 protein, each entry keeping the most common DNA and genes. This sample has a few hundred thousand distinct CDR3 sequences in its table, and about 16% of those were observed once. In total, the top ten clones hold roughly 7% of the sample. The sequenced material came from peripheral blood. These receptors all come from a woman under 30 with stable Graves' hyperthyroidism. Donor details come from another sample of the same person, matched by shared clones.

The chain's CDR3 is CASRGPGQGFEQYF. The CDR3 DNA reads TGTGCCAGCAGGGGGCCGGGACAGGGTTTCGAGCAGTACTTC. The V gene is TRBV2, the J gene TRBJ2-7; 9 nucleotides line up with TRBD1. The germline CDR1 and CDR2 sequences are SNHLY and FYNNEI. V lost 6 bases, J lost 6 bases, and 9 bases stayed unmatched. The CDR3 has 14 residues.

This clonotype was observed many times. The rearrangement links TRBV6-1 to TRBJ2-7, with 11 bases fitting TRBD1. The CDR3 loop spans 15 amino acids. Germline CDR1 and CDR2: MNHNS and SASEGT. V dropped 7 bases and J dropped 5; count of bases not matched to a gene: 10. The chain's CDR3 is CASTREGTGGNEQYF. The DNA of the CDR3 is TGTGCCAGCACTAGAGAGGGGACAGGGGGGAACGAGCAGTACTTC.

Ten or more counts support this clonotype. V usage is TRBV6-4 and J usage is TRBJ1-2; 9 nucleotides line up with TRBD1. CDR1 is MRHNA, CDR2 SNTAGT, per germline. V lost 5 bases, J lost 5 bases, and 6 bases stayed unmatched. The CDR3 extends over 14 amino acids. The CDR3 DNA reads TGTGCCAGCAGTCCGACCGGGACAGGGTATGGCTACACCTTC. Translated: CASSPTGTGYGYTF.

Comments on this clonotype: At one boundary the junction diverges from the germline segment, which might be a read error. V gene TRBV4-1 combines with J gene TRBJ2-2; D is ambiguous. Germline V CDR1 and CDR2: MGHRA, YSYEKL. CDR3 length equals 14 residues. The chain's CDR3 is CASSQDRNTRELFF. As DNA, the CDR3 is TGCGCCAGCAGCCAAGACAGGAACACCAGGGAGCTGTTTTTT.

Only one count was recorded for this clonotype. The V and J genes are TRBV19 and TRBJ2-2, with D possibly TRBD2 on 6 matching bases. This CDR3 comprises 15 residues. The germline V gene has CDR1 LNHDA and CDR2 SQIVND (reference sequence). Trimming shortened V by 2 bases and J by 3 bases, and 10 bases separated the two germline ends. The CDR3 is CASSIIGGDTGELFF. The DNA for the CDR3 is TGTGCCAGTAGTATAATCGGAGGGGACACCGGGGAGCTGTTTTTT.

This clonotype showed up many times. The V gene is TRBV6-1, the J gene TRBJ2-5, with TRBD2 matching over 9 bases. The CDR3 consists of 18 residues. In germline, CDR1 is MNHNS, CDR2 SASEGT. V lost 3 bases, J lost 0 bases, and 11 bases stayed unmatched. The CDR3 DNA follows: TGTGCCAGCAGTGACGGGAGTAGCGGGGGACGGTACCAAGAGACCCAGTACTTC. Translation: CASSDGSSGGRYQETQYF.

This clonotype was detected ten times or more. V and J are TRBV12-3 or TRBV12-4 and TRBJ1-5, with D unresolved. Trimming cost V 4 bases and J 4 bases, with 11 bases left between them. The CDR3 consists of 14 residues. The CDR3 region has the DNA TGTGCCAGCAGTTCAGCGGGGTATAATCAGCCCCAGCATTTT. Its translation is CASSSAGYNQPQHF.

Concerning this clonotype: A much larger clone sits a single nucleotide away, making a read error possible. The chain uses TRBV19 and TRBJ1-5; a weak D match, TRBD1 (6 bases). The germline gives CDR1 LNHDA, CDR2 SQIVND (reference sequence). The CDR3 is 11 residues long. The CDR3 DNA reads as TGTGCCGGAGGGGGAGCCCAGCCCCAGCAGTTT. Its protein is CAGGGAQPQQF.

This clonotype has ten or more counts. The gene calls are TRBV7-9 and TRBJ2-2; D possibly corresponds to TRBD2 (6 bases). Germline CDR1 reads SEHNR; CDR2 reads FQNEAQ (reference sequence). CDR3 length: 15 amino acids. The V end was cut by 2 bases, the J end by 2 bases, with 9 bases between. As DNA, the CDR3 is TGTGCCAGCAGCTTACAGCGGGCTAACACCGGGGAGCTGTTTTTT. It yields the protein CASSLQRANTGELFF.

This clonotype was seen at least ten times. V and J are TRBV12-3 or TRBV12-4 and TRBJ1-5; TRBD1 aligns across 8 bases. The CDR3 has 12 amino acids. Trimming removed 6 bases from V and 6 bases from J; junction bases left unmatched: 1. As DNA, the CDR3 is TGTGCCAGCAGGGGGACAGGTCAGCCCCAGCATTTT. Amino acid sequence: CASRGTGQPQHF.

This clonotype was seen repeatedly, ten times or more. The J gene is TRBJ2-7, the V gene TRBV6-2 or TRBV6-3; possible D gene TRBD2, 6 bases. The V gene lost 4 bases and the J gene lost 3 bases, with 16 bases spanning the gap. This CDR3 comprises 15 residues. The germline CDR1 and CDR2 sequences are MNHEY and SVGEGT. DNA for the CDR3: TGTGCCAGCAGTTCAAGCGGGCTGAAAATCTACGAGCAGTACTTC. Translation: CASSSSGLKIYEQYF.

The CDR3 loop is CASSLGHGRVTGELFF. In DNA form, the CDR3 reads TGCGCCAGCAGCTTGGGGCACGGAAGGGTTACCGGGGAGCTGTTTTTT. The rearrangement joins TRBV5-1 to TRBJ2-2, with D uncertain. The length of the CDR3 is 16 residues. The ends were cut back, 0 bases at V and 5 bases at J, with 14 bases in the middle. Per germline, CDR1 SGHRS and CDR2 YFSETQ.

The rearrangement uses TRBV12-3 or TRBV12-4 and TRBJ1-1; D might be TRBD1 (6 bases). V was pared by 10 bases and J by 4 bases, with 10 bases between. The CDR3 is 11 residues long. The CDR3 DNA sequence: TGTGCCACGAAGGGGGGCACTGAAGCTTTCTTT. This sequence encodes CATKGGTEAFF.

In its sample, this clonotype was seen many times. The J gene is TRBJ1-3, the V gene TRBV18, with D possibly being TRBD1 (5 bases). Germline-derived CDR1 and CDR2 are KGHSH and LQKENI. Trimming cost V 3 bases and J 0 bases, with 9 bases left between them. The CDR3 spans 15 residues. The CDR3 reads CASSPGGSSGNTIYF. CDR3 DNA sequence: TGTGCCAGCTCACCGGGGGGATCCTCTGGAAACACCATATATTTT.

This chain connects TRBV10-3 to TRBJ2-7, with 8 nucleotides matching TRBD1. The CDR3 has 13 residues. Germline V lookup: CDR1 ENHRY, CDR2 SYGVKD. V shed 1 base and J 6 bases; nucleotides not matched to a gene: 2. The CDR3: CAISEYDRGEQYF. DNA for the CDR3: TGTGCCATCAGTGAGTATGACAGGGGCGAGCAGTACTTC.

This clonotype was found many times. This CDR3 is CASTPLRFGYTF. The CDR3 bases are TGTGCCAGCACCCCCCTGAGGTTTGGGTACACCTTC. The gene calls are TRBV6-1 and TRBJ1-2, with no clear D. V was shortened by 7 bases and J by 11 bases, with 17 bases between the two germline ends. The CDR3 contains 12 residues. Germline CDR1 reads MNHNS; CDR2 reads SASEGT.

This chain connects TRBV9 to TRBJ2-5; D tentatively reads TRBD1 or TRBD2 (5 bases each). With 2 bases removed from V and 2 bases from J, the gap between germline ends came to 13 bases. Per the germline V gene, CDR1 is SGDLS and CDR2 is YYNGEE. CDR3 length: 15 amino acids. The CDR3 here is CASSVRGTKQETQYF. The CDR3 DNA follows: TGTGCCAGCAGCGTCCGTGGGACCAAACAAGAGACCCAGTACTTC.